This T cell receptor beta chain appears in the sequencing data of a study of T cell responses to AZD1222 COVID-19 vaccine. This CDR3 spans 15 amino acids. The trim removed 4 bases at V and 4 bases at J, leaving 10 bases unmatched. In germline, CDR1 is SGHNT, CDR2 YYREEE (reference sequence). Assay: immunoSEQ multiplex PCR; the TCRdb copy retains only in-frame clones and omits some. The sample lists tens of thousands of clones, less than 85% occurring once. The V and J genes are TRBV5-4 and TRBJ1-1; 7 bases are shared with TRBD1. This material consisted of peripheral blood, taken on day 0 of AZD1222 vaccination. The receptor comes from an adult in good health. DNA for the CDR3: TGTGCCAGCAGCCCACCGACAGGGTGGGGCACTGAAGCTTTCTTT. Amino acids: CASSPPTGWGTEAFF.